The entry below gives a single T cell receptor (beta chain) sequence along with its context. The repertoire was sequenced with immunoSEQ multiplex PCR; TCRdb's copy has only in-frame clones and lacks some. This sample has approximately 210,000 clones, with 84% found just once. This specimen belongs to a study of blood T cell repertoires in COVID-19. Trimming stripped 5 bases from V and 9 bases from J, with 17 bases between. CDR1 is SGHVS, CDR2 FNYEAQ, per germline. The CDR3 covers 14 residues. The receptor was isolated from a woman over 75 with COVID-19, enrolled during active disease. The specimen sequenced was peripheral blood. The chain carries TRBV7-6 and TRBJ2-1; a weak D match, TRBD2 (7 bases). The CDR3 protein is CASSHSDGGPEQFF. CDR3 bases: TGTGCCAGCAGCCACAGCGACGGGGGGCCTGAGCAGTTCTTC.